Presented here are 26 T cell receptor beta chains from one specimen sequenced in a study of CXCR3-negative and CXCR3-positive naive CD8 T cells. Study results and caveats: Naive cells positive for CXCR3 carried more hydrophobic TRB CDR3s than CXCR3-negative ones.

These receptors have no known antigen. UMI-labeled 5' RACE yielded the TRB cDNA libraries. With the 5' RACE reads reprocessed, TCRdb shows one record per CDR3 protein and no DNA. This repertoire includes tens of thousands of distinct CDR3 sequences. Specimen: naive CXCR3+ CD8+ T cells from blood. Sample subset: CD45RO-CCR7+CD27+CD95- naive CD8+ T cells expressing CXCR3 (TNR3+). The source of these receptors is a human donor in good health. Some clones in this sample may be carry-over from other donors' samples.

The J gene is TRBJ2-1, the V gene TRBV14. The germline V gene has CDR1 SGHDN and CDR2 FVKESK. This CDR3 spans 16 amino acids. CDR3 sequence: CASSQDLSSSYNEQFF.

The genes are TRBV9 and TRBJ2-3. This CDR3 is built from 14 residues. CDR1 SGDLS and CDR2 YYNGEE come from the germline V gene. The CDR3: CASSVDGFTDTQYF.

The V and J genes are TRBV2 and TRBJ2-3; TCRdb returns TRBD2, unconfirmable since there is no DNA. The V gene's germline CDR1 is SNHLY and CDR2 FYNNEI. The CDR3 loop spans 16 amino acids. This CDR3 reads CASMNSLAGNTDTQYF.

The chain is built from TRBV20-1 and TRBJ2-5; TCRdb names TRBD2, which stays unverified in the absence of DNA. This CDR3 region has 16 residues. Germline V gene lookup returns CDR1 DFQATT and CDR2 SNEGSKA (reference sequence). The CDR3 spells CSARDFTASGDETQYF.

The chain is built from TRBV28 and TRBJ2-7; the TCRdb call, TRBD2, lacks DNA for checking. The germline gives CDR1 MDHEN, CDR2 SYDVKM. The CDR3 has 15 amino acids. The CDR3 here is CASSSIAASSYEQYF.

CDR3 protein: CSVGDLAGVSYNEQFF. V gene TRBV29-1 combines with J gene TRBJ2-1; TCRdb's D call, TRBD2, is unchecked because there is no DNA. This CDR3 region has 16 residues. Per the germline V gene, CDR1 is SQVTM and CDR2 is ANQGSEA.

CDR3 region: CASSKQGGQETQYF. V and J are TRBV12-3 or TRBV12-4 and TRBJ2-5; TCRdb's D gene call, TRBD1, goes unchecked for lack of DNA. The CDR3 extends over 14 amino acids.

The chain has TRBV4-2 and TRBJ2-7; lacking DNA, the TRBD2 call made by TCRdb goes unchecked. This CDR3 contains 13 residues. Germline CDR1 LGHNA, CDR2 YNFKEQ. CDR3 loop: CASGAGGSYEQYF.

The chain links TRBV27 to TRBJ2-7; without DNA, the TCRdb call of TRBD2 cannot be checked. Germline CDR1 and CDR2: MNHEY and SMNVEV (reference sequence). The CDR3 extends over 14 amino acids. The CDR3 protein is CASGLTSATYEQYF.

V usage is TRBV4-3 and J usage is TRBJ2-7; TCRdb's D call, TRBD1, is unchecked because there is no DNA. The CDR3 runs to 16 residues. Germline CDR1 is LGHNA and CDR2 is YSLEER. Here the CDR3 reads CASSQDEGTGSYEQYF.

The chain is built from TRBV24-1 and TRBJ2-2; TCRdb selects TRBD1, and the lack of DNA leaves this call unchecked. Germline-derived CDR1 and CDR2 are KGHDR and SFDVKD. CDR3 length: 12 amino acids. CDR3 protein: CATSTGTGELFF.

The chain recombines TRBV25-1 with TRBJ2-1; TCRdb names TRBD1, which stays unverified in the absence of DNA. Germline V CDR1 and CDR2: MGHDK, SYGVNS. CDR3 length: 14 amino acids. The CDR3 sequence is CASSLGQGETEQFF.

The J gene is TRBJ2-7, the V gene TRBV2; as DNA is missing, the TRBD1 call by TCRdb cannot be tested. The germline V gene has CDR1 SNHLY and CDR2 FYNNEI. The CDR3 loop spans 15 amino acids. Here the CDR3 reads CASSVTGGSSYEQYF.

V gene TRBV27 combines with J gene TRBJ2-7; lacking DNA, the TRBD2 call made by TCRdb goes unchecked. In germline, CDR1 is MNHEY, CDR2 SMNVEV (reference sequence). This CDR3 comprises 16 residues. The CDR3 sequence is CASSPTGLAGSYEQYF.

V and J are TRBV29-1 and TRBJ1-4. This CDR3 spans 15 amino acids. Germline CDR1 is SQVTM and CDR2 is ANQGSEA. The CDR3 spells CSVEGQDLGRERLFF.

The rearrangement uses TRBV28 and TRBJ2-1; TCRdb reports TRBD2, a call that lacks DNA to check it against. This CDR3 is 15 amino acids long. From germline, CDR1 is MDHEN and CDR2 SYDVKM. CDR3: CASSFGLAGYNEQFF.

V is TRBV7-9 and J is TRBJ2-7; TCRdb names TRBD1, which stays unverified in the absence of DNA. CDR1 and CDR2 from the germline V gene are SEHNR and FQNEAQ (reference sequence). There are 12 residues in the CDR3. The CDR3: CASNQDSYEQYF. Variable domain in full (rest from reference TRBV7-9 and TRBJ2-7): DTGVSQNPRHKITKRGQNVTFRCDPISEHNRLYWYRQTLGQGPEFLTYFQNEAQLEKSRLLSDRFSAERPKGSFSTLEIQRTEQGDSAMYLCASNQDSYEQYFGPGTRLTVT.

The V gene is TRBV5-4, the J gene TRBJ2-1; no DNA is available, so the TRBD2 call from TCRdb remains unchecked. Germline V gene data show CDR1 as SGHNT and CDR2 as YYREEE (reference sequence). This CDR3 has 16 amino acids. This chain's CDR3 is CASSLGGTSDYNEQFF.

V is TRBV12-3 or TRBV12-4 and J is TRBJ1-2; TCRdb's D gene call, TRBD1, goes unchecked for lack of DNA. The CDR3 has 14 residues. The CDR3 reads CASSWGTGDYGYTF.

V and J are TRBV29-1 and TRBJ2-4. CDR3 length: 12 amino acids. The germline V gene encodes CDR1 SQVTM and CDR2 ANQGSEA. The CDR3 region is CSVEGAPNIQYF.

The CDR3 reads CASSDLQGTGELFF. The chain employs TRBV2 and TRBJ2-2; TCRdb's D gene call, TRBD1, goes unchecked for lack of DNA. This CDR3 is built from 14 residues. Germline values: CDR1 SNHLY, CDR2 FYNNEI.

The chain recombines TRBV24-1 with TRBJ1-1; TCRdb gives TRBD1 as the D gene, but with no DNA this cannot be confirmed. From germline, CDR1 is KGHDR and CDR2 SFDVKD. This CDR3 comprises 15 residues. The CDR3 here is CATSDFIKGGTEAFF.

The chain couples TRBV7-2 to TRBJ2-2; TCRdb indicates TRBD2, and absent DNA this call remains unverified. Germline CDR1 is SGHTA and CDR2 is FQGNSA. The CDR3 covers 16 residues. The CDR3 here is CASLKEEGWYTGELFF.

V is TRBV15 and J is TRBJ2-7; lacking DNA, the TRBD2 call made by TCRdb goes unchecked. The CDR3 totals 12 residues. Germline CDR1 and CDR2: LNHNV and YYDKDF (reference sequence). The CDR3 sequence: CATSREAGEQYF. The full variable domain, completed using reference TRBV15 and TRBJ2-7, is DAMVIQNPRYQVTQFGKPVTLSCSQTLNHNVMYWYQQKSSQAPKLLFHYYDKDFNNEADTPDNFQSRRPNTSFCFLDIRSPGLGDTAMYLCATSREAGEQYFGPGTRLTVT.

The chain uses TRBV29-1 and TRBJ2-3; TCRdb lists TRBD2, though no DNA is available to test this call. Germline values: CDR1 SQVTM, CDR2 ANQGSEA. The length of the CDR3 is 17 residues. The CDR3 sequence is CSVESPREGVPTDTQYF.

The gene calls are TRBV7-8 and TRBJ2-1. CDR1 SGHVS and CDR2 FQNEAQ come from the germline V gene. CDR3 length: 11 residues. The CDR3 reads CASSLASEQFF.